A selection of T cell receptor beta chains follows, all from one sample in a study of blood T cell repertoires in COVID-19. Only in-frame clones appear in the TCRdb table, and some are missing; sequencing was by immunoSEQ multiplex PCR. The profile shows 50,000 to 70,000 clones, 80% to 95% of them singletons. The sample taken for sequencing was peripheral blood. All receptors come from a man aged 55 to 70 with acute or convalescent COVID-19. CDR3s leave out the opening cysteine and the closing phenylalanine or tryptophan. Fields, in order: J gene, V gene, CDR3 protein.

TRBJ1-1 TRBV2 ASSEALGTEAF
TRBJ1-5 TRBV10-3 ATQTQGEGNQPQH
TRBJ2-7 TRBV7-3 ASSLGGGSVYEQY
TRBJ1-3 TRBV15 ATSRDYSSGNTIY
TRBJ2-1 TRBV7-2 ASSGGTSWSSYNEQF
TRBJ2-2 TRBV24-1 ATSGTGQTGELF
TRBJ2-1 TRBV7-2 ASSLARYNEQF
TRBJ1-2 TRBV29-1 SAGTGGGYGYT
TRBJ2-2 TRBV28 ASSLETRASGRSGELF
TRBJ1-4 TRBV19 ASSIVGTGLEKLF
TRBJ2-5 TRBV30 AWSSGTSGREETQY
TRBJ2-5 TRBV7-2 ASSFSLPEAQGVNAQY
TRBJ2-3 TRBV4-2 ASSQVGGTDTQY
TRBJ2-1 TRBV29-1 SVYSGTGVDEQF
TRBJ2-2 TRBV7-6 ASSPDPSLNTGELF
TRBJ1-4 TRBV30 AWSPGGGATEKLF
TRBJ1-1 TRBV2 ASSEDRGAF
TRBJ1-1 TRBV6-5 ASTTGTANTEAF
TRBJ2-5 TRBV5-4 ASSLMAGQETQY
TRBJ1-5 TRBV9 ASSATDSNQPQH
TRBJ1-1 TRBV6-5 ASFALGQNTEAF
TRBJ1-1 TRBV6-5 ASRVDRVGTEAF
TRBJ1-6 TRBV5-6 ASSPQGLDSPLH
TRBJ2-1 TRBV14 ASSHITSGYNEQF
TRBJ2-7 TRBV5-1 ASSTPDRDAEQY
TRBJ2-7 TRBV28 ASSLRPAPNYEQY
TRBJ2-2 TRBV11-2 ASSLLAGATGELF
TRBJ2-2 TRBV7-3 ATSRENTGELF
TRBJ1-1 TRBV10-3 ATLAMLNTEAF
TRBJ1-2 TRBV28 ASRGLGQGGGYT
TRBJ2-7 TRBV7-2 ASSLERGSSYEQY
TRBJ1-5 TRBV20-1 SASRLDQPQH
TRBJ1-1 TRBV9 ASSGSGGIIGNTEAF
TRBJ2-7 TRBV4-3 ASSQEGGRPSYEQY
TRBJ1-1 TRBV9 ASSVSSRPNTEAF
TRBJ1-6 TRBV7-2 ASSFSPLRQGGNSPLH